This entry concerns a single T cell receptor beta chain. Antigen unknown. The data are from a study of OX40 agonist ivuxolimab in advanced cancers. About the research overall: Ivuxolimab is a fully human IgG2 antibody that activates OX40 (CD134). Dose-escalation subjects each had hepatocellular carcinoma, melanoma, renal cell or head and neck cancer. Subjects had a mean age of about 65 years, with a range of about 20 to 85; just over 80% were male.

Method: immunoSEQ multiplex PCR; TCRdb's copy keeps in-frame clones and lacks some. The sample lists 77,000 or so clones, 94% occurring once. General study points: The study observed clonal expansion of CD4+ and CD8+ blood T cells by week 6 at 0.1 to 3.0 mg/kg.

This CDR3 is 16 amino acids long. In germline, CDR1 is SGHDN, CDR2 FVKESK. Trimming cost V 1 base and J 5 bases; bases outside gene matches: 7. Here the sequenced sample was CD4+ or CD8+ T cells sorted from blood, taken in a trial of the OX40 agonist ivuxolimab. The sequence was obtained from an adult with an advanced solid tumor such as melanoma, head and neck, liver or kidney cancer. The V gene is TRBV14, the J gene TRBJ1-4; 7 nucleotides align to TRBD1. CDR3 bases: TGTGCCAGCAGCCAAGTAACAGGGGAGAAGAATGAAAAACTGTTTTTT. It yields the protein CASSQVTGEKNEKLFF. The full variable domain, with the rest looked up from reference TRBV14 and TRBJ1-4, is EAGVTQFPSHSVIEKGQTVTLRCDPISGHDNLYWYRRVMGKEIKFLLHFVKESKQDESGMPNNRFLAERTGGTYSTLKVQPAELEDSGVYFCASSQVTGEKNEKLFFGSGTQLSVL.